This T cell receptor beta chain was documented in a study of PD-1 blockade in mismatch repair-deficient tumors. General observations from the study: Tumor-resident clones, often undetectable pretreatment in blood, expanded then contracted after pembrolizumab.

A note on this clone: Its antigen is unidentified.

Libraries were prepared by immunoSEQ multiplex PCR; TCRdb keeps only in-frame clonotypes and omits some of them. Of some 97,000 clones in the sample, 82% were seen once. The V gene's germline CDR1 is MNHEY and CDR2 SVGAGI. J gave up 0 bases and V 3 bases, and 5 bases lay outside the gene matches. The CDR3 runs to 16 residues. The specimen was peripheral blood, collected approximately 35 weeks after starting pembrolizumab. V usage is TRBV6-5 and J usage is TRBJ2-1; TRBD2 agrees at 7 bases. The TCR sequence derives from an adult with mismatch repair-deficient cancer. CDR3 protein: CASSYIGGSSYNEQFF. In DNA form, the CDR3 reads TGTGCCAGCAGTTATATCGGCGGGAGCTCCTACAATGAGCAGTTCTTC.